Here is one TCR beta chain with its context. The CDR3 is 15 residues long. The V end was cut by 0 bases, the J end by 5 bases, with 13 bases between. The germline V gene has CDR1 SGHAT and CDR2 FQNNGV. The sample is drawn from a study of blood T cell repertoires in COVID-19. TCRdb keeps only in-frame clones here, not all; method: immunoSEQ multiplex PCR. The sample yields about 260,000 clones, about 82% seen once. This chain links TRBV11-2 with TRBJ2-5; no reliable D call. Sequenced material: PBMCs or T cells enriched from blood (not recorded which). This receptor was identified in a woman aged 45-59 years who had recovered from COVID-19. The CDR3 DNA reads TGTGCCAGCAGCTTAGACCGGAGTGGATGGGAGACCCAGTACTTC. This encodes CASSLDRSGWETQYF.